This T cell receptor (beta chain) was captured by sequencing in a study of T cells expressing NK-cell markers (dated by TCRdb to about 2020). For context, the study as a whole: About eight donors provided sorted CD3+CD56+NKG2C+, CD3+CD56+NKG2C- and CD3+CD56-NKG2C+ T-cell subsets, whose TCR beta-chain repertoires were profiled. Libraries were sequenced as 2 x 150 bp reads on Illumina HiSeq 2000/2500, MiSeq or NextSeq. The eight sequenced donors were randomly selected healthy volunteers, three men and five women. Among the eight sequenced donors, seven were HCMV-seropositive and one was HCMV-seronegative.

Notes on this clonotype: Its antigen remains unidentified.

To determine HCMV serostatus, a commercial ELISA kit was used to detect HCMV-specific IgG in serum. Peripheral blood mononuclear cells were isolated from blood by Ficoll density gradient centrifugation. For sequencing, an Illumina HiSeq 2000 was employed. TCR beta cDNA libraries were made by 5'RACE template switching that added a universal primer site and unique molecular identifiers. Synthesis of cDNA was primed from the TCR beta constant segment and was followed by two consecutive PCR amplification steps. As for the authors' bioinformatics: MIGEC was used to demultiplex reads and group reads by UMI, and MiTCR was used to assemble and quantify clonotypes. To remove erroneous sequences, TCR cDNA sequences were retained only when supported by two or more reads. Downstream repertoire analysis used the tcR package, and clonotypes were matched across fractions by CDR3 nucleotide sequence plus V segment. VDJmatch was used to annotate antigen specificity against VDJdb, with one amino acid substitution allowed in CDR3. Following TCRdb reprocessing, every CDR3 protein sequence forms one entry, and DNA is not provided. The V and J calls shown here were made by TCRdb, not taken from the authors' results. The sample's table lists a count of 200,000 to 300,000 distinct CDR3 sequences. The ten largest clones add up to about 4.2% of the sample.

The full study reports these points: In several donors, the dominant CD3+CD56+NKG2C+ clonotypes ranked among the top 10 CD8+ clonotypes, making up about 1.0-7.5% of CD8+ T cells. Whether the expanded NKG2C-expressing T cell clones were specific for HCMV antigens remained unclear. Those dominant clonotypes were again the most abundant among CD3+CD56-NKG2C+ cells in a handful of donors, at about 28.3-65%.

The sample consisted of blood T cells: a sorted CD56 or NKG2C T cell subset, CD4+ or CD8+ T cells, or bulk PBMC T cells (not recorded which). The source of this sequence is a woman between 18 and 70 years old in good health.

For the CDR3, the sequence is CASCEVAGVTGELFF. This receptor chain uses TRBV5-1 and TRBJ2-2; as DNA is missing, the TRBD2 call by TCRdb cannot be tested. CDR1 is given as SGHRS and CDR2 as YFSETQ, both from the germline V gene. The CDR3 sequence holds 15 residues, the cysteine and phenylalanine included. The DNA is not on file.